The 15 T cell receptor beta chains below were found in one sample sequenced in a study of CD8 T cells in ankylosing spondylitis. Using its own MiXCR run on the 5' RACE reads, TCRdb lists one record per CDR3 protein. The sample includes fewer than 250,000 distinct CDR3 sequences, 10% of them seen just once. Material: blood, either unsorted or a sorted T cell fraction (not recorded which). The receptors derive from a male donor with ankylosing spondylitis or in good health (not recorded which).

This clonotype was seen only a few times. The rearrangement uses TRBV4-2 and TRBJ1-5, with D uncertain. CDR3 length: 16 residues. V was cut by 0 bases and J by 0 bases, with 9 bases left in between. CDR1 is LGHNA, CDR2 YNFKEQ, per germline. DNA for the CDR3: TGTGCCAGCAGCCAAGATAAGGGAATTAGCAATCAGCCCCAGCATTTT. As protein: CASSQDKGISNQPQHF.

This clonotype was seen ten or more times. The genes are TRBV2 and TRBJ2-1, with 8 bases identical to TRBD2. CDR1 SNHLY and CDR2 FYNNEI come from the germline V gene. After removal of 8 bases from V and 0 bases from J, the junction contained 6 bases not matched to a gene. The CDR3 consists of 15 residues. In nucleotides, the CDR3 is TGTGCCAGCGGTGGCGGGGGGATCTCCTACAATGAGCAGTTCTTC. Encoded protein: CASGGGGISYNEQFF.

This clonotype was detected many times. This chain uses TRBV7-2 with TRBJ1-3, with 8 bases matching TRBD1. The CDR3 loop spans 16 amino acids. Trimming at V came to 5 bases and at J to 2 bases, leaving 8 bases not matched to a gene. Germline CDR1 reads SGHTA; CDR2 reads FQGNSA. This CDR3 reads CASSGQGLGPGNTIYF. DNA of the CDR3: TGTGCCAGCAGCGGACAGGGTTTGGGCCCTGGAAACACCATATATTTT.

The chain joins TRBV7-2 to TRBJ2-3; no reliable D call. Germline V gives CDR1 SGHTA, CDR2 FQGNSA. Trimming took 10 bases from V and 5 from J, leaving 4 bases between them. This CDR3 is built from 9 residues. For the CDR3, the DNA is TGTGCCACCGGAGATACGCAGTATTTT. Translating gives CATGDTQYF.

This clonotype was recorded many times. The rearrangement uses TRBV20-1 and TRBJ1-5; TRBD1 aligns across 7 bases. Looked up from germline, CDR1 is DFQATT and CDR2 is SNEGSKA (reference sequence). The CDR3 has 14 amino acids. Unmatched junction bases numbered 3, after V lost 4 bases and J lost 0 bases. Here the CDR3 DNA reads TGCAGTGCTATCCGACAGGGTAGCAATCAGCCCCAGCATTTT. Its translation is CSAIRQGSNQPQHF.

This clonotype was found many times. The rearrangement links TRBV29-1 to TRBJ1-1; TRBD1 aligns across 7 bases. CDR1 and CDR2 (germline): SQVTM, ANQGSEA. The CDR3 loop spans 14 amino acids. Trimming took 7 bases from V and 1 from J; bases not matched to a gene: 9. The DNA of the CDR3 is TGCAGCGCCCTAGGGACAGTGGGGAACACTGAAGCTTTCTTT. Translated, it gives CSALGTVGNTEAFF.

This clonotype was counted many times. The gene calls are TRBV25-1 and TRBJ1-1, with D possibly TRBD1 on 5 matching bases. This CDR3 is built from 15 residues. Looked up from germline, CDR1 is MGHDK and CDR2 is SYGVNS. Trimming took off 1 base at V and 1 base at J, with 10 bases between the two ends. The CDR3 sequence: CASSEFWGSNTEAFF. The CDR3 nucleotides are TGTGCCAGCAGTGAATTTTGGGGCTCGAACACTGAAGCTTTCTTT. The whole variable domain, filled in from reference TRBV25-1 and TRBJ1-1, reads EADIYQTPRYLVIGTGKKITLECSQTMGHDKMYWYQQDPGMELHLIHYSYGVNSTEKGDLSSESTVSRIRTEHFPLTLESARPSHTSQYLCASSEFWGSNTEAFFGQGTRLTVV.

This clonotype occurred a few times. This rearrangement joins TRBV10-2 to TRBJ2-2; the D gene is possibly TRBD2 (7 bases). The CDR3 is 12 amino acids. Trimming pared 7 bases from V and 7 bases from J, leaving 10 bases between. Germline V gene lookup returns CDR1 WSHSY and CDR2 SAAADI. CDR3 in DNA: TGCGCCAGCAAAGGGGGGGTCGGGGAGCTGTTTTTT. It encodes CASKGGVGELFF.

The table lists this clonotype with many counts. The chain combines TRBV9 with TRBJ2-1; 11 bases match TRBD2. From germline, CDR1 is SGDLS and CDR2 YYNGEE. The CDR3 consists of 14 residues. V lost 3 bases and J lost 9; bases outside the gene matches: 5. The CDR3 loop is CASSDPSGGTEQFF. Here the CDR3 DNA reads TGTGCCAGCAGCGATCCTAGCGGGGGGACTGAGCAGTTCTTC.

This clonotype was found many times. The chain combines TRBV4-1 with TRBJ2-5; possible D gene TRBD2, 6 bases. Germline V lookup: CDR1 MGHRA, CDR2 YSYEKL. V shed 0 bases and J shed 0 bases, with 14 bases lying between them. CDR3 length: 17 amino acids. CDR3 loop: CASSQDGSGPYQETQYF. DNA of the CDR3: TGCGCCAGCAGCCAAGATGGTAGCGGCCCGTACCAAGAGACCCAGTACTTC.

This clonotype was counted many times. The chain carries TRBV2 and TRBJ2-3; 7 bases line up with TRBD1. Germline CDR1 is SNHLY and CDR2 is FYNNEI. The trim removed 6 bases at V and 3 bases at J, leaving 9 bases unmatched. This CDR3 comprises 15 residues. CDR3 sequence reads: CASRHSTGVTDTQYF. In nucleotides, the CDR3 is TGTGCCAGCAGACATAGCACAGGGGTGACAGATACGCAGTATTTT.

This clonotype was counted at least ten times. CDR3: CASSRQGKTGELFF. The CDR3 DNA is TGTGCCAGCAGTAGACAGGGAAAGACCGGGGAGCTGTTTTTT. This chain connects TRBV12-3 or TRBV12-4 to TRBJ2-2, with 7 positions matching TRBD1. This CDR3 has 14 residues. After removal of 5 bases from V and 5 bases from J, the junction contained 5 bases not matched to a gene.

This clonotype was observed many times. The chain joins TRBV27 to TRBJ1-1; D unclear. V was cut by 2 bases and J by 3 bases, with 10 bases left in between. In germline, CDR1 is MNHEY, CDR2 SMNVEV (reference sequence). This CDR3 has 14 amino acids. The CDR3 coding sequence is TGTGCCAGCAGTTTAAGTGTGAGGGACACTGAAGCTTTCTTT. Its translation is CASSLSVRDTEAFF.

At least ten counts were recorded for this clonotype. The chain combines TRBV20-1 with TRBJ1-2; D unresolved. Trimming cost V 3 bases and J 0 bases, with 11 bases left between them. Germline-derived CDR1 and CDR2 are DFQATT and SNEGSKA (reference sequence). This CDR3 is 14 amino acids long. In DNA, the CDR3 is TGCAGTGCTAGTGACTCAGCTTCTAACTATGGCTACACCTTC. It encodes CSASDSASNYGYTF.

The table lists this clonotype with many counts. The gene calls are TRBV5-1 and TRBJ1-1; D is ambiguous. Germline V gene sequence: CDR1 SGHRS, CDR2 YFSETQ. V gave up 2 bases and J gave up 3 bases, with 11 bases separating them. The CDR3 consists of 14 residues. CDR3 bases: TGCGCCAGCAGCTTTCGGCCTGGGGACACTGAAGCTTTCTTT. It encodes CASSFRPGDTEAFF.